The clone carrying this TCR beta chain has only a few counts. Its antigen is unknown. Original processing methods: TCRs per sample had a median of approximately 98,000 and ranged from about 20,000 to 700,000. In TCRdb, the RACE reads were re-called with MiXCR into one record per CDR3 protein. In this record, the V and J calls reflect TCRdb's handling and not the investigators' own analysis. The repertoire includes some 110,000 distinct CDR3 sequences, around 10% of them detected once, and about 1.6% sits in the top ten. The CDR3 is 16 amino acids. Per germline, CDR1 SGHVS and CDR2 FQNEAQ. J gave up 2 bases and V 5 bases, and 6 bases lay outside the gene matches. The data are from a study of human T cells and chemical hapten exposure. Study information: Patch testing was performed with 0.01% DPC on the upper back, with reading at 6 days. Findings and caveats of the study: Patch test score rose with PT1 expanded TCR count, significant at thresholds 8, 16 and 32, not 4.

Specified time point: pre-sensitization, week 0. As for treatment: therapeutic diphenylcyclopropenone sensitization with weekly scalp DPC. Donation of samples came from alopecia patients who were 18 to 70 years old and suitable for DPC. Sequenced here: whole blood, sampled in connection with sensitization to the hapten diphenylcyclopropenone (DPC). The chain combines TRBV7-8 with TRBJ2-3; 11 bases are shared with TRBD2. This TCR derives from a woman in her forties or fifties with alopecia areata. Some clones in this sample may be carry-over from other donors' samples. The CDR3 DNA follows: TGTGCCAGCAGCCCCGCTAGCGGGGGGACCACAGATACGCAGTATTTT. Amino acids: CASSPASGGTTDTQYF.